What follows describes a single T cell receptor (beta chain). Its antigen is currently unknown. The donors, healthy adults who were HIV-negative, had experienced no recent acute infections or vaccinations. The CDR3 loop spans 14 amino acids. Trimming took 5 bases from V and 2 from J; bases not matched to a gene: 3. The V gene's germline CDR1 is MNHEY and CDR2 SMNVEV (reference sequence). This table comes from immunoSEQ multiplex PCR, and its TCRdb copy is limited to in-frame clones, with some not included. The table includes some 790,000 clones, around 77% detected once. These data belong to a study of shared clonotypes between healthy human individuals. Overall study findings and caveats: Generally, naive subsets came out with larger estimated richness than memory subsets.

The origin of this receptor is a woman aged 25 to 39 in good health. Sequencing was performed on memory CD4+ T cells sorted from blood. As for subset: CD45RA-negative fraction. The rearrangement joins TRBV27 to TRBJ2-7, with 10 bases matching TRBD1. The CDR3 coding sequence is TGTGCCAGCAGTGCCGACAGGGGGCCCTACGAGCAGTACTTC. This encodes CASSADRGPYEQYF.